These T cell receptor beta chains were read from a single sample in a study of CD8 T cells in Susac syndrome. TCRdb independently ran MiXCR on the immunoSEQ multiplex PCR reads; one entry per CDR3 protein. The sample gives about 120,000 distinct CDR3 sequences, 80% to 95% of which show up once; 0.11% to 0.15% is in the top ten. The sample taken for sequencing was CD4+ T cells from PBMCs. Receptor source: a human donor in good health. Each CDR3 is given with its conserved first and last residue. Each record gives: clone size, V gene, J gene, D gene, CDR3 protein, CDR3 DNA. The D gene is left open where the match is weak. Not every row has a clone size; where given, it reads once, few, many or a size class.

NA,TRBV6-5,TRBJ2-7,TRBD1,CASSFGQGNFDEQYF,TGTGCCAGCAGTTTCGGACAGGGAAACTTCGACGAGCAGTACTTC
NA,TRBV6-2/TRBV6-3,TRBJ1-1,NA,CASTRLNTEAFF,TGTGCCAGCACCAGATTGAACACTGAAGCTTTCTTT
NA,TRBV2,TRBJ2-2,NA,CASREIQGVTGELFF,TGTGCCAGCAGGGAAATACAGGGCGTCACCGGGGAGCTGTTTTTT
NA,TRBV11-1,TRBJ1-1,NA,CASSRRNTEAFF,TGTGCCAGCAGCCGTCGGAACACTGAAGCTTTCTTT
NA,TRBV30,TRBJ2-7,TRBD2,CAWSVLRLAGLSYEQYF,TGTGCCTGGAGTGTACTTCGCCTAGCGGGCCTCTCCTACGAGCAGTACTTC
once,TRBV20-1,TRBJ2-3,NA,CSAGALAAGGTQYF,TGCAGTGCGGGGGCGCTAGCGGCCGGCGGCACGCAGTATTTT
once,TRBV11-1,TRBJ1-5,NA,CASSLYQGQPQHF,TGTGCCAGCAGCTTATACCAAGGACAGCCCCAGCATTTT
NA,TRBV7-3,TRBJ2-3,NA,CASSLGQSFTDTQYF,TGTGCCAGCAGCTTAGGACAATCCTTCACAGATACGCAGTATTTT
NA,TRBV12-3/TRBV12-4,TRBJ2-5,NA,CASRPQDKETQYF,TGTGCCAGTAGACCGCAGGACAAAGAGACCCAGTACTTC
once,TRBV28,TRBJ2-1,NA,CASSTPTMARYEQFF,TGTGCCAGCAGCACCCCAACTATGGCTAGGTATGAGCAGTTCTTC
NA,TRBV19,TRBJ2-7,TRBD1,CASNPRTGDEQYF,TGTGCCAGTAACCCCCGGACAGGAGACGAGCAGTACTTC
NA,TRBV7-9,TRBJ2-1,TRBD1,CASGWDRGDEQFF,TGTGCCAGCGGCTGGGACAGGGGAGATGAGCAGTTCTTC
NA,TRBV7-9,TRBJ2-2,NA,CASSSIGQQNTGELFF,TGTGCCAGCAGCTCAATCGGACAGCAAAACACCGGGGAGCTGTTTTTT
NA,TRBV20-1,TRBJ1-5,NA,CSARMPGNQPQHF,TGCAGTGCTAGAATGCCAGGCAATCAGCCCCAGCATTTT
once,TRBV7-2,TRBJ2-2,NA,CASSLGLITGELFF,TGTGCCAGCAGCTTAGGGCTGATAACCGGGGAGCTGTTTTTT
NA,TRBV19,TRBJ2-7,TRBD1,CASSIKSGTGNYEQYF,TGTGCCAGTAGTATAAAAAGCGGGACAGGGAACTACGAGCAGTACTTC
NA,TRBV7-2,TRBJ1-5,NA,CASSLGAVQPQHF,TGTGCCAGCAGCTTAGGGGCAGTGCAGCCCCAGCATTTT
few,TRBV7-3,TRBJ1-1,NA,CASSSTVNAEAFF,TGTGCCAGCAGCTCAACAGTGAACGCTGAAGCTTTCTTT
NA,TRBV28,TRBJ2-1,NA,CASSLTYNEQFF,TGTGCCAGCAGTTTAACCTACAATGAGCAGTTCTTC
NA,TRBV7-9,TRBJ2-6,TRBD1,CASSFDRVGANVLTF,TGTGCCAGCAGCTTTGACAGGGTCGGGGCCAACGTCCTGACTTTC
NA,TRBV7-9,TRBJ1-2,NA,CASDRQGRLGYTF,TGTGCCAGCGACCGGCAGGGAAGGTTGGGCTACACCTTC
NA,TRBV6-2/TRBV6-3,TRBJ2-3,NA,CASSLGKTQYF,TGTGCCAGCAGTTTAGGAAAAACGCAGTATTTT
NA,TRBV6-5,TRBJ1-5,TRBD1,CASRPDRGQPQHF,TGTGCCAGCAGGCCCGACAGGGGTCAGCCCCAGCATTTT
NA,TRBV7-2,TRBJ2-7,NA,CASSHSYEQYF,TGTGCCAGCAGCCATAGCTACGAGCAGTACTTC
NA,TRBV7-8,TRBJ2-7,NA,CASSQASRQEPYEQYF,TGTGCCAGCAGCCAAGCGAGTCGGCAGGAACCCTACGAGCAGTACTTC
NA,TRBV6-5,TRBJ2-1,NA,CASSSLKTGSSYNEQFF,TGTGCCAGCAGTTCCCTCAAGACAGGTAGCTCCTACAATGAGCAGTTCTTC
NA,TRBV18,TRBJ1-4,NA,CASSPPGTRSGNEKLFF,TGTGCCAGCTCACCACCAGGGACCCGCTCGGGCAATGAAAAACTGTTTTTT
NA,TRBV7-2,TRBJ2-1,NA,CASSPVLSSYNEQFF,TGTGCCAGCAGCCCGGTCCTAAGCTCCTACAATGAGCAGTTCTTC
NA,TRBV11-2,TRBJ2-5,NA,CASSREGVYQETQYF,TGTGCCAGCAGCCGGGAAGGGGTGTACCAAGAGACCCAGTACTTC